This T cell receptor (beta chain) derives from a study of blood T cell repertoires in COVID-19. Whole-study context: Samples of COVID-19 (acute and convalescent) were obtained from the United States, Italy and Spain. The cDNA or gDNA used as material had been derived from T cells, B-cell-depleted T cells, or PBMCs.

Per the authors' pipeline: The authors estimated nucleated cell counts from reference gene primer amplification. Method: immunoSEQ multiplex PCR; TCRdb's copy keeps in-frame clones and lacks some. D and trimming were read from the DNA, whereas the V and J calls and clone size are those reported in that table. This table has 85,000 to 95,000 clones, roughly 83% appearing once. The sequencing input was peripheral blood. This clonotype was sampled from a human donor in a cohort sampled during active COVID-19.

The CDR3 nucleotides are TGTGCCAGCAGCACCCGACAATGGGAGGAGCAAGAGACCCAGTACTTC. This gives the protein CASSTRQWEEQETQYF. The J gene is TRBJ2-5, the V gene TRBV9; a weak D match, TRBD2 (6 bases). The CDR3 is made up of 16 amino acids. V was shortened by 4 bases and J by 2 bases, with 18 bases between the two germline ends. Germline V lookup: CDR1 SGDLS, CDR2 YYNGEE.